What follows are 28 T cell receptor beta chains derived from one specimen sequenced in a study of cytomegalovirus exposure and HLA in healthy donors. PCR used 60 Vbeta primers and 13 Jbeta primers. TCRdb's table, derived via immunoSEQ multiplex PCR, lists solely in-frame clones and lacks some. The table lists about 100,000 clones, 60% to 80% of them singletons. The sequenced material came from PBMCs. These receptor sequences come from a male donor in good health and CMV-seropositive.

The CDR3 sequence: CASHSGYEQYF. DNA for the CDR3: TGTGCCAGTCATTCGGGGTACGAGCAGTACTTC. The J gene is TRBJ2-7, the V gene TRBV28, with D possibly matching TRBD2 (5 bases). Trimming removed 9 bases from V and 4 bases from J, with 10 bases in between. Germline V lookup: CDR1 MDHEN, CDR2 SYDVKM. This CDR3 is built from 11 residues.

Points on this clone: Sequence at one end of the junction differs from germline and may be a read error. The CDR3: CTSSETGMTEAFF. CDR3 DNA: TGTACCAGCAGTGAGACAGGGATGACTGAAGCTTTCTTT. The rearrangement uses TRBV9 and TRBJ1-1; 7 bases agree with TRBD1. Germline CDR1 SGDLS, CDR2 YYNGEE. The CDR3 spans 13 residues.

The rearrangement uses TRBV28 and TRBJ2-5, with 14 bases identical to TRBD2. Per germline, CDR1 MDHEN and CDR2 SYDVKM. After removal of 5 bases from V and 4 bases from J, the junction contained 6 bases not matched to a gene. The CDR3 sequence is 16 residues long. The CDR3 sequence: CASSQVGLAGGETQYF. The CDR3 DNA follows: TGTGCCAGCAGTCAGGTTGGACTAGCGGGAGGAGAGACCCAGTACTTC.

The rearrangement uses TRBV2 and TRBJ2-1; TRBD2 aligns across 9 bases. In germline, CDR1 is SNHLY, CDR2 FYNNEI. This CDR3 contains 16 residues. V lost 4 bases, J lost 5 bases, and 9 bases stayed unmatched. The CDR3 nucleotides are TGTGCCAGCAGTGCCCGGGTCGCTAGCGGGAACAATGAGCAGTTCTTC. Translating it yields CASSARVASGNNEQFF.

This clone was detected only once. The genes are TRBV11-2 and TRBJ2-3; 12 nucleotides match TRBD2. Germline V gives CDR1 SGHAT, CDR2 FQNNGV. V lost 3 bases to trimming and J lost 0 bases; unmatched junction nucleotides: 4. The CDR3 consists of 17 residues. The CDR3: CASSFELAGGSTDTQYF. Written as DNA, the CDR3 is TGTGCCAGCAGCTTTGAACTAGCGGGAGGAAGCACAGATACGCAGTATTTT.

This sequence joins TRBV18 and TRBJ2-1; 7 bases map to TRBD1. The CDR3 extends over 14 amino acids. The J segment lost 7 bases and the V segment lost 1 base, leaving 4 bases of the junction unmatched. Per the germline V gene, CDR1 is KGHSH and CDR2 is LQKENI. The CDR3: CASSPQTGVNEQFF. CDR3 DNA sequence: TGTGCCAGCTCACCACAAACAGGGGTGAATGAGCAGTTCTTC.

This chain links TRBV2 with TRBJ1-1; D gene ambiguous. V was cut by 3 bases and J by 9 bases, with 11 bases left in between. The CDR3 covers 12 residues. CDR1 is SNHLY, CDR2 FYNNEI, per germline. The CDR3 DNA follows: TGTGCCAGCAGTGAGAACGCACCTAAAGCTTTCTTT. This translates into CASSENAPKAFF. Using reference TRBV2 and TRBJ1-1 for the parts outside the CDR3, the full variable domain is EPEVTQTPSHQVTQMGQEVILRCVPISNHLYFYWYRQILGQKVEFLVSFYNNEISEKSEIFDDQFSVERPDGSNFTLKIRSTKLEDSAMYFCASSENAPKAFFGQGTRLTVV.

This chain links TRBV19 with TRBJ2-5; 7 bases align to TRBD2. Germline lookup yields CDR1 LNHDA and CDR2 SQIVND (reference sequence). The length of the CDR3 is 14 residues. V gave up 7 bases and J gave up 5 bases; unmatched junction bases: 10. The DNA of the CDR3 is TGTGCCAGTAATCCTAGCGGCTTTGGGGAGACCCAGTACTTC. It specifies CASNPSGFGETQYF.

CDR3 sequence reads: CASSPGQGGEKLFF. In nucleotides, the CDR3 is TGTGCCAGCAGCCCGGGACAGGGGGGCGAAAAACTGTTTTTT. The rearrangement uses TRBV2 and TRBJ1-4, with 11 bases lining up with TRBD1. The CDR3 contains 14 residues. In germline, CDR1 is SNHLY, CDR2 FYNNEI. The trim removed 6 bases at V and 8 bases at J, leaving 5 bases unmatched.

This clone was seen more than once but under ten times. The J gene is TRBJ1-5, the V gene TRBV28; perhaps TRBD1 as D (5 bases). This CDR3 region has 18 residues. Germline values: CDR1 MDHEN, CDR2 SYDVKM. The ends were cut back, 6 bases at V and 2 bases at J, with 23 bases in the middle. This CDR3 is CASSPSRGGTLGNQPQHF. In nucleotides, the CDR3 is TGTGCCAGCAGCCCCTCTCGCGGGGGAACGCTTGGCAATCAGCCCCAGCATTTT.

The chain couples TRBV12-5 to TRBJ2-3, with D possibly matching TRBD2 (6 bases). V was clipped by 6 bases and J by 4 bases, with 17 bases between them. CDR1 is LGHNT and CDR2 is FRNRAP in the germline V gene. The CDR3 covers 15 residues. CDR3 bases: TGTGCTAGTGGGGACGGGACTCGCGACGCAGATACGCAGTATTTT. This sequence encodes CASGDGTRDADTQYF.

A note on this clone: An end of the junction does not agree with germline; a read error may underlie this. The gene calls are TRBV7-6 and TRBJ2-7; 12 nucleotides match TRBD2. The CDR3 covers 15 residues. The germline gives CDR1 SGHVS, CDR2 FNYEAQ. The CDR3 sequence: CASSRGTSGLYEHYF. The CDR3 DNA reads TGTGCCAGCAGCCGCGGGACTAGCGGGCTTTACGAGCACTACTTC.

The genes are TRBV4-2 and TRBJ1-3, with 7 positions matching TRBD1. Looked up from germline, CDR1 is LGHNA and CDR2 is YNFKEQ. CDR3 length: 17 amino acids. The V segment lost 0 bases and the J segment 0 bases; nucleotides outside the gene matches: 5. The CDR3: CASSQEGQPASGNTIYF. DNA for the CDR3: TGTGCCAGCAGCCAAGAGGGACAGCCCGCCTCTGGAAACACCATATATTTT.

The chain combines TRBV11-1 with TRBJ2-5; 8 bases line up with TRBD1. The CDR3 covers 13 residues. The germline V gene encodes CDR1 SGHAT and CDR2 FQDESV (reference sequence). V was clipped by 5 bases and J by 1 base; unmatched bases: 0. In DNA, the CDR3 is TGTGCCAGCAGCCAGGGGGCCCAAGAGACCCAGTACTTC. This encodes CASSQGAQETQYF.

This clone was seen only a few times. The chain links TRBV5-1 to TRBJ2-7, with D possibly matching TRBD2 (9 bases). Trimming shortened V by 4 bases and J by 2 bases, and 16 bases separated the two germline ends. This CDR3 contains 15 residues. The germline V gene has CDR1 SGHRS and CDR2 YFSETQ. The CDR3 nucleotides are TGCGCCAGCAGCGCAGGGGGCGGGGGGGCCTACGAGCAGTACTTC. Translation: CASSAGGGGAYEQYF.

The CDR3 region has the DNA TGTGCCAGCAGTTTATGGGGCCAGCCCCAGCATTTT. It is translated as CASSLWGQPQHF. V and J are TRBV27 and TRBJ1-5; TRBD1 is a possible D gene (5 bases). With 1 base removed from V and 7 bases from J, the gap between germline ends came to 5 bases. Per germline, CDR1 MNHEY and CDR2 SMNVEV (reference sequence). The CDR3 is made up of 12 amino acids.

J is TRBJ2-7 and V is TRBV28, with D possibly being TRBD2 (7 bases). Germline V gene sequence: CDR1 MDHEN, CDR2 SYDVKM. V lost 4 bases to trimming and J lost 3 bases, with 16 bases between them. This CDR3 spans 15 amino acids. The CDR3 here is CASSYAGAQNYEQYF. CDR3 DNA sequence: TGTGCCAGCAGTTATGCGGGGGCTCAGAACTACGAGCAGTACTTC.

The chain combines TRBV7-9 with TRBJ2-3, with D tentatively TRBD1 (5 bases). Trimming took off 7 bases at V and 4 bases at J, with 12 bases between the two ends. The CDR3 extends over 13 amino acids. The germline V gene has CDR1 SEHNR and CDR2 FQNEAQ (reference sequence). The CDR3 sequence: CASKDTLSDTQYF. The CDR3 DNA reads as TGTGCCAGCAAGGACACACTATCAGATACGCAGTATTTT.

CDR3 protein: CASTPSLTYEQYF. CDR3 sequence (DNA): TGTGCCAGCACCCCTAGCCTCACCTACGAGCAGTACTTC. V gene TRBV11-2 combines with J gene TRBJ2-7, with D possibly being TRBD2 (5 bases). The length of the CDR3 is 13 residues. Trimming cost V 7 bases and J 2 bases, with 12 bases left between them. Germline CDR1 reads SGHAT; CDR2 reads FQNNGV.

The chain joins TRBV6-1 to TRBJ2-7, with D uncertain. The length of the CDR3 is 11 residues. The germline gives CDR1 MNHNS, CDR2 SASEGT. V gave up 5 bases and J gave up 6 bases, with 8 bases separating them. The CDR3 DNA reads TGTGCCAGCAGTTACGCGTTCGAGCAGTACTTC. It specifies CASSYAFEQYF.

This chain connects TRBV7-2 to TRBJ1-2; D might be TRBD1 (6 bases). The CDR3 contains 14 residues. V lost 2 bases to trimming and J lost 8 bases, with 15 bases between them. Germline CDR1 reads SGHTA; CDR2 reads FQGNSA. The CDR3 nucleotides are TGTGCCAGCAGCTTAACAGGGCAGGGCAACGGCTACACCTTC. Translation gives CASSLTGQGNGYTF.

The genes are TRBV5-6 and TRBJ1-3; perhaps TRBD1 as D (5 bases). V dropped 4 bases and J dropped 4 bases, with 12 bases sitting between them. This CDR3 is built from 14 residues. Germline V CDR1 and CDR2: SGHDT, YYEEEE. The DNA for the CDR3 is TGTGCCAGCAGCATCGACAGTTTCGGAAACACCATATATTTT. Protein sequence: CASSIDSFGNTIYF.

This sequence joins TRBV18 and TRBJ2-2; 7 bases match TRBD2. J gave up 1 base and V 6 bases, and 2 bases lay outside the gene matches. The CDR3 is made up of 14 amino acids. Germline V gives CDR1 KGHSH, CDR2 LQKENI. CDR3 sequence (DNA): TGTGCCAGCTCGGGACTACAGAACACCGGGGAGCTGTTTTTT. Protein sequence: CASSGLQNTGELFF.

The chain carries TRBV10-2 and TRBJ1-1; the match to TRBD1 covers 7 bases. Germline assignment: CDR1 WSHSY and CDR2 SAAADI. V lost 3 bases and J lost 4; bases outside the gene matches: 5. The CDR3 contains 14 residues. Here the CDR3 reads CASSEPTGPTEAFF. The CDR3 region has the DNA TGCGCCAGCAGTGAACCGACAGGGCCCACTGAAGCTTTCTTT.

In this sample, this clone turned up a few times. CDR3 coding DNA: TGTGCCAGCAGCCTATGGGGCGGGGGGGCCTACGAGCAGTACTTC. Encoded protein: CASSLWGGGAYEQYF. V gene TRBV7-2 combines with J gene TRBJ2-7, with 9 bases aligning to TRBD2. With V trimmed by 5 bases and J by 2 bases, 7 bases remained unmatched. This CDR3 is built from 15 residues. Germline V gene data show CDR1 as SGHTA and CDR2 as FQGNSA.

This chain uses TRBV9 with TRBJ2-3; 8 bases fit TRBD2. Germline V gives CDR1 SGDLS, CDR2 YYNGEE. There are 14 residues in the CDR3. The V gene end was trimmed by 4 bases and the J gene end by 6 bases; junction bases not matched to a gene: 7. The CDR3 spells CASSPEGLGDTQYF. The DNA of the CDR3 is TGTGCCAGCAGCCCGGAGGGACTAGGGGATACGCAGTATTTT.

This clone was detected only once. The V gene is TRBV2, the J gene TRBJ2-7, with D possibly TRBD2 on 5 matching bases. Germline loops: CDR1 SNHLY, CDR2 FYNNEI. The CDR3 covers 13 residues. Trimming cost V 4 bases and J 6 bases, with 13 bases left between them. CDR3 sequence reads: CASSVLEAGEQYF. The CDR3 DNA sequence: TGTGCCAGCAGTGTTTTGGAGGCTGGCGAGCAGTACTTC.

The V call is TRBV27, the J call TRBJ2-1; 15 nucleotides match TRBD2. With V trimmed by 5 bases and J by 10 bases, 9 bases remained unmatched. The CDR3 sequence is 16 residues long. From germline, CDR1 is MNHEY and CDR2 SMNVEV (reference sequence). The CDR3 here is CASSPIGLAGGEEQFF. CDR3 DNA sequence: TGTGCCAGCAGTCCTATAGGACTAGCGGGAGGGGAGGAGCAGTTCTTC.